Described below is a single T cell receptor beta chain sequence and its context. An end of the junction differs from the germline gene, which may be a read error. This specimen belongs to a study of CD8 T cells in Susac syndrome. CDR3 length: 13 amino acids. Germline CDR1 SQVTM, CDR2 ANQGSEA. A quantity of about 0.45 to 1 ug RNA underwent reverse transcription using random hexamers. TCRdb reprocessed the immunoSEQ multiplex PCR reads with MiXCR, giving one entry per CDR3 protein. The sample includes about 110,000 distinct CDR3 sequences, approximately 95% of them seen just once. This chain uses TRBV29-1 with TRBJ2-5; 7 bases agree with TRBD2. This receptor was taken from a human donor with Susac syndrome. The sequencing input was CD8+ T cells from PBMCs. The CDR3: CSVEEGGVETQHF. The CDR3 DNA is TGCAGCGTTGAAGAGGGAGGGGTCGAGACCCAGCACTTC.